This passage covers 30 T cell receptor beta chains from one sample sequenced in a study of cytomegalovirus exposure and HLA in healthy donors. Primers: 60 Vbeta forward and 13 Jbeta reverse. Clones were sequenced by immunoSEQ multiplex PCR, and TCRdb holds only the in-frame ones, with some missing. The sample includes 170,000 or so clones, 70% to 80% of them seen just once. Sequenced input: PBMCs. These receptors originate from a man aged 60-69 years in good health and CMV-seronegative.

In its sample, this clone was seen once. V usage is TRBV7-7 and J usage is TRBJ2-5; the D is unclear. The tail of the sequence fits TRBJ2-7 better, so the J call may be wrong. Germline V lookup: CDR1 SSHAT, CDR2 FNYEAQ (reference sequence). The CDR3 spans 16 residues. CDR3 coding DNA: TGTGCCAGCAGCCCAAAGCGTGGGTCCAACTGCCACGAGCAGTACTTC. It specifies CASSPKRGSNCHEQYF.

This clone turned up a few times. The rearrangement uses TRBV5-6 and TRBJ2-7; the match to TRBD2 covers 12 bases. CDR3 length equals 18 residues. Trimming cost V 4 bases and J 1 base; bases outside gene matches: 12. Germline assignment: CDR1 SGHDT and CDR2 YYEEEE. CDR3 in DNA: TGTGCCAGCAGCGACCCTACTAGCGGGGGGTATCAATCCTACGAGCAGTACTTC. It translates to CASSDPTSGGYQSYEQYF.

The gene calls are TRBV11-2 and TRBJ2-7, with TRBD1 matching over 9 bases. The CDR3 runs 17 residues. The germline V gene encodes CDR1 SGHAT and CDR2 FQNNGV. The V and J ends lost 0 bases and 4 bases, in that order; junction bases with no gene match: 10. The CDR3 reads CASSLDKTGTGTYEQYF. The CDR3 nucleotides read TGTGCCAGCAGCTTAGACAAAACCGGGACAGGGACTTACGAGCAGTACTTC. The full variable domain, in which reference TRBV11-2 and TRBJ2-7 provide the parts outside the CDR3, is EAGVAQSPRYKIIEKRQSVAFWCNPISGHATLYWYQQILGQGPKLLIQFQNNGVVDDSQLPKDRFSAERLKGVDSTLKIQPAKLEDSAVYLCASSLDKTGTGTYEQYFGPGTRLTVT.

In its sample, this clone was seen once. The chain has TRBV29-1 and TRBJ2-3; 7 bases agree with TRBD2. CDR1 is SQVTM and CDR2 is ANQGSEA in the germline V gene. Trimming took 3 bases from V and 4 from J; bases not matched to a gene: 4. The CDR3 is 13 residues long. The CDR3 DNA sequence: TGCAGCGTTGATCGCGGGAGAGCAGATACGCAGTATTTT. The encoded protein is CSVDRGRADTQYF.

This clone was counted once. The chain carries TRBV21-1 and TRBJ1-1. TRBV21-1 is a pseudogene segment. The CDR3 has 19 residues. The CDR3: CASSKAPSPKEIKNTEAFF. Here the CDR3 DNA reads TGTGCCAGCAGCAAAGCCCCGAGTCCTAAGGAGATAAAAAACACTGAAGCTTTCTTT.

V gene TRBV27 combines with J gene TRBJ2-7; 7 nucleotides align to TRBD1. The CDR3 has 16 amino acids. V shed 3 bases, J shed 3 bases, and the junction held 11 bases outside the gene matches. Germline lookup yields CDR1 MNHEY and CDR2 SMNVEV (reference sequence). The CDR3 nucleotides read TGTGCCAGCAGTTTCGGTCCCGGGACAGCACGCTACGAGCAGTACTTC. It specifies CASSFGPGTARYEQYF.

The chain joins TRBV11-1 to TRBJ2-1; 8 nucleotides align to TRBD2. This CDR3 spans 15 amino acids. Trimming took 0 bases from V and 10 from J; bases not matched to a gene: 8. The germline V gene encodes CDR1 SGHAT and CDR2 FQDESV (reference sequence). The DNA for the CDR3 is TGTGCCAGCAGCTTAGCCGGGGGGGTCCTGAGGGAGCAGTTCTTC. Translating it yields CASSLAGGVLREQFF.

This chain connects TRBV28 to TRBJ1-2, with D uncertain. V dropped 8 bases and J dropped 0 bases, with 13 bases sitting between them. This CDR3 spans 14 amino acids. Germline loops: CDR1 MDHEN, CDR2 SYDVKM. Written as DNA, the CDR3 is TGTGCCAGCGGGCGAAGAAGAGCTAACTATGGCTACACCTTC. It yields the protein CASGRRRANYGYTF.

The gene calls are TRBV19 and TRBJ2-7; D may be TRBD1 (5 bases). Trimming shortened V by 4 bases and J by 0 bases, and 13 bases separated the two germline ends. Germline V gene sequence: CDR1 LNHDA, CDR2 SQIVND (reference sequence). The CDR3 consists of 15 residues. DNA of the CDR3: TGTGCCAGTAGTACACAGGTCGCTAGCTCCTACGAGCAGTACTTC. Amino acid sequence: CASSTQVASSYEQYF.

The CDR3 sequence is CATSRRAGPDTF. CDR3 in DNA: TGTGCCACCAGCAGACGAGCGGGCCCTGACACCTTC. The chain links TRBV15 to TRBJ1-2; the D is unclear. Germline V gene sequence: CDR1 LNHNV, CDR2 YYDKDF (reference sequence). The CDR3 loop spans 12 amino acids. V was cut by 2 bases and J by 12 bases, with 13 bases left in between.

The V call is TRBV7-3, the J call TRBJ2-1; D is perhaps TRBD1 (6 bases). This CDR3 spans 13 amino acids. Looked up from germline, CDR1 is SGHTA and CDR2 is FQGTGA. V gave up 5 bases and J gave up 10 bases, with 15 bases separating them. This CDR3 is CASSLTGLGEQFF. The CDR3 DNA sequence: TGTGCCAGCAGCCTTACAGGGTTGGGGGAGCAGTTCTTC.

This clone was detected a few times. CDR3 bases: TGCGCCAGCAGCTTTTCTTCAGGGCTTCGGGACACTGAAGCTTTCTTT. As protein: CASSFSSGLRDTEAFF. The chain uses TRBV5-1 and TRBJ1-1, with D maybe TRBD1 (5 bases). Germline values: CDR1 SGHRS, CDR2 YFSETQ. This CDR3 is built from 16 residues. Trimming left V 2 bases short and J 3 bases short, with 17 bases between.

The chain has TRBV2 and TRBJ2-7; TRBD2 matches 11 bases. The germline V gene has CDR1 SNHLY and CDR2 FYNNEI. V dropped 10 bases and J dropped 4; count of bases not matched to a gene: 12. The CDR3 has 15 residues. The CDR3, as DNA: TGTGCCATCCTTAGGAAGACTAGCGGGAATTACGAGCAGTACTTC. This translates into CAILRKTSGNYEQYF. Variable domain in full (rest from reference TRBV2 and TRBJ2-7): EPEVTQTPSHQVTQMGQEVILRCVPISNHLYFYWYRQILGQKVEFLVSFYNNEISEKSEIFDDQFSVERPDGSNFTLKIRSTKLEDSAMYFCAILRKTSGNYEQYFGPGTRLTVT.

The CDR3 DNA follows: TGCGCCAGCAGCTTGCCCCGGGAGAACACCGGGGAGCTGTTTTTT. Translating gives CASSLPRENTGELFF. The rearrangement uses TRBV5-1 and TRBJ2-2; perhaps TRBD2 as D (5 bases). V was shortened by 1 base and J by 1 base, with 8 bases between the two germline ends. CDR1 SGHRS and CDR2 YFSETQ come from the germline V gene. The length of the CDR3 is 15 residues.

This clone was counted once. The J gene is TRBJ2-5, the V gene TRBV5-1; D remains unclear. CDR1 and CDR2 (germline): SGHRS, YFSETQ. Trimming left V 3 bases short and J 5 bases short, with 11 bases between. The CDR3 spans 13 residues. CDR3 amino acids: CASSWVPRETQYF. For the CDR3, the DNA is TGCGCCAGCAGCTGGGTGCCGCGGGAGACCCAGTACTTC. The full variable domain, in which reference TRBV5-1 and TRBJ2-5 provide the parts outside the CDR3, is KAGVTQTPRYLIKTRGQQVTLSCSPISGHRSVSWYQQTPGQGLQFLFEYFSETQRNKGNFPGRFSGRQFSNSRSEMNVSTLELGDSALYLCASSWVPRETQYFGPGTRLLVL.

CDR3 sequence reads: CASSLKTFTYEQYF. The CDR3 coding sequence is TGTGCCAGCAGCTTAAAAACTTTCACCTACGAGCAGTACTTC. The chain has TRBV7-2 and TRBJ2-7; D ambiguous. The CDR3 is 14 amino acids. Germline V CDR1 and CDR2: SGHTA, FQGNSA. V was pared by 2 bases and J by 2 bases, with 10 bases between. Combining the CDR3 with reference TRBV7-2 and TRBJ2-7 gives the whole variable domain GAGVSQSPSNKVTEKGKDVELRCDPISGHTALYWYRQSLGQGLEFLIYFQGNSAPDKSGLPSDRFSAERTGGSVSTLTIQRTQQEDSAVYLCASSLKTFTYEQYFGPGTRLTVT.

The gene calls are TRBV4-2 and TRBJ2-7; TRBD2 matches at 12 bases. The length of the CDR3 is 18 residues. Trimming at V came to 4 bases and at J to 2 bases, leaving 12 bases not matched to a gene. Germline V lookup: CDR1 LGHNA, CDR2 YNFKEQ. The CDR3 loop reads CASSPTTRTSGTPYEQYF. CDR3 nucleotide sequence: TGTGCCAGCAGCCCAACAACTCGGACTAGCGGGACCCCCTACGAGCAGTACTTC.

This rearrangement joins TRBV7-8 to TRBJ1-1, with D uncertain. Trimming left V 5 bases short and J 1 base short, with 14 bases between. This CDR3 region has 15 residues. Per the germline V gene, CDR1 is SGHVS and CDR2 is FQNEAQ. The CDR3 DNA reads TGTGCCAGCAGCCCCGGAATGGCGGGGAACACTGAAGCTTTCTTT. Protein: CASSPGMAGNTEAFF.

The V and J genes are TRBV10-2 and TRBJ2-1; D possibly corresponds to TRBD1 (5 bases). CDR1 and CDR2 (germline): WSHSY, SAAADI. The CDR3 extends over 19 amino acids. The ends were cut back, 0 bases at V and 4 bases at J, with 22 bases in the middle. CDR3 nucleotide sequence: TGCGCCAGCAGTGAGTCTCGACAGTTTCCCCCTACAGTGTACAATGAGCAGTTCTTC. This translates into CASSESRQFPPTVYNEQFF.

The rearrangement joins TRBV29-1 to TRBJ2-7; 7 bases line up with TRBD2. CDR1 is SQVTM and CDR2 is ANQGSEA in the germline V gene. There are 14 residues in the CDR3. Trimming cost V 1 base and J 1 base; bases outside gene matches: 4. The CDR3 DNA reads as TGCAGCGTTGAAGTTGGGGGGGGATCCTACGAGCAGTACTTC. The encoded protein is CSVEVGGGSYEQYF.

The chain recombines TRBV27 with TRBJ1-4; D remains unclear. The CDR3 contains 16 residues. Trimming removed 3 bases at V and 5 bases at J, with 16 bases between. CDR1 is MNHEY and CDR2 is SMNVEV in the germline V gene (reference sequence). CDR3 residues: CASSLMGGLANEKLFF. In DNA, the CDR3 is TGTGCCAGCAGTTTGATGGGAGGCCTGGCCAATGAAAAACTGTTTTTT.

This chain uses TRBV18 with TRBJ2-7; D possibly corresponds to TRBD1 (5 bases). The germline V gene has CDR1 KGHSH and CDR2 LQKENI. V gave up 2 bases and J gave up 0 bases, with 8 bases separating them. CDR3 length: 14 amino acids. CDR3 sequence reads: CASSPGASSYEQYF. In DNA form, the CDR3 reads TGTGCCAGCTCACCAGGGGCCAGCTCCTACGAGCAGTACTTC. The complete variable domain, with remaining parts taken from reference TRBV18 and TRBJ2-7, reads NAGVMQNPRHLVRRRGQEARLRCSPMKGHSHVYWYRQLPEEGLKFMVYLQKENIIDESGMPKERFSAEFPKEGPSILRIQQVVRGDSAAYFCASSPGASSYEQYFGPGTRLTVT.

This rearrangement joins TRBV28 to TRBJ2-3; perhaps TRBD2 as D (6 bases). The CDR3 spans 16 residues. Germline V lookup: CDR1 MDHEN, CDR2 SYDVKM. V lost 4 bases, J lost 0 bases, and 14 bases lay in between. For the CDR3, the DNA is TGTGCCAGCAGTTCATCGGGACTGGGGAGCACAGATACGCAGTATTTT. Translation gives CASSSSGLGSTDTQYF.

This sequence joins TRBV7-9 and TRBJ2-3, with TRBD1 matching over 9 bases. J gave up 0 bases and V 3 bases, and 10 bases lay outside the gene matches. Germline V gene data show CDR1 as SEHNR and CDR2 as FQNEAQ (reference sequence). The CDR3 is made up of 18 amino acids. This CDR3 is CASSLPDRGSLSTDTQYF. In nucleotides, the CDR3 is TGTGCCAGCAGCTTGCCGGACAGGGGATCCCTTAGCACAGATACGCAGTATTTT. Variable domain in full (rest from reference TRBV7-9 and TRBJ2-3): DTGVSQNPRHKITKRGQNVTFRCDPISEHNRLYWYRQTLGQGPEFLTYFQNEAQLEKSRLLSDRFSAERPKGSFSTLEIQRTEQGDSAMYLCASSLPDRGSLSTDTQYFGPGTRLTVL.

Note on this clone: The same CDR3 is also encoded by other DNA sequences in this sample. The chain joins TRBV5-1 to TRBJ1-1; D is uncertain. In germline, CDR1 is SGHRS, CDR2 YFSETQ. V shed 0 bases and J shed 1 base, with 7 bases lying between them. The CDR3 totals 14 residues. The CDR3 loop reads CASSLGQANTEAFF. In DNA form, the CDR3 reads TGCGCCAGCAGCTTGGGCCAGGCGAACACTGAAGCTTTCTTT.

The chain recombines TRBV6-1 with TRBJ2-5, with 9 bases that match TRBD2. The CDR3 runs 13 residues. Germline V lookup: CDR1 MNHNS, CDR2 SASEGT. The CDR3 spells CTHGSGGEETQYF. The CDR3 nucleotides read TGTACGCACGGTAGCGGGGGAGAAGAGACCCAGTACTTC.

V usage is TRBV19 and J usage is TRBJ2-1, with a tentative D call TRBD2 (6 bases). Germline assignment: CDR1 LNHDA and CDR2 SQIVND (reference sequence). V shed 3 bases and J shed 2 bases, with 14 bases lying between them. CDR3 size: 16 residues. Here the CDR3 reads CASSMFGGAPYNEQFF. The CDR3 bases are TGTGCCAGTAGTATGTTCGGGGGAGCCCCCTACAATGAGCAGTTCTTC.

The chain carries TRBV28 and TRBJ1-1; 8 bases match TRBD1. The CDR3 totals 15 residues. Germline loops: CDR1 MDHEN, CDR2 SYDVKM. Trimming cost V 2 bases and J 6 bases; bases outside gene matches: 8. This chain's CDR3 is CASSLTGAGGPEAFF. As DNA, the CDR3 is TGTGCCAGCAGTTTAACAGGGGCAGGGGGCCCTGAAGCTTTCTTT.

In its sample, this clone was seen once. The CDR3 sequence is CASSSLAGGNTEAFF. DNA for the CDR3: TGTGCCAGCAGCTCATTAGCGGGGGGGAACACTGAAGCTTTCTTT. The chain employs TRBV7-2 and TRBJ1-1, with a weak D call TRBD1 (5 bases). The CDR3 extends over 15 amino acids. V lost 4 bases to trimming and J lost 1 base, with 13 bases between them. The germline CDR1 and CDR2 sequences are SGHTA and FQGNSA.

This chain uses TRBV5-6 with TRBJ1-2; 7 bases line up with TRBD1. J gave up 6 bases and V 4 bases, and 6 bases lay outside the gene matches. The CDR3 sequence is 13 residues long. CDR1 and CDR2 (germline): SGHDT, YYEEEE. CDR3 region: CASSHIGQDGYTF. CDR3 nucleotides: TGTGCCAGCAGCCATATTGGACAGGATGGCTACACCTTC.